A single sample is the source of the 30 T cell receptor beta chains below, sequenced in a study of T cell repertoires in cytomegalovirus infection (dated by TCRdb to about 2019). Sequenced on an Illumina HiSeq 1500. TCRdb reprocessed the public reads (quality trimming at Q25 with fastp, clone calling with MiXCR) and kept in-frame beta chains. Each CDR3 protein appears once, grouped with its most common genes and DNA. The sample table shows some 150,000 distinct CDR3 sequences, and 23% are seen once. The ten largest make up 9.5% to 13% of the sample. The sample comprised PBMCs. All receptors derive from a human donor in good health (CMV status not recorded). Some clones in this sample may be carry-over from other donors' samples.

A remark on this clonotype: The junction does not match germline at one end; this may be a read error. The gene calls are TRBV7-8 and TRBJ2-5; D possibly matches TRBD1 or TRBD2 (6 bases each). Germline V gives CDR1 SGHVS, CDR2 FQNEAQ. This CDR3 is built from 15 residues. Here the CDR3 reads CASNLLGGGEETQYF. The CDR3 nucleotides are TGTGCCAGCAACTTACTCGGGGGCGGGGAAGAGACCCAGTACTTC. Full variable domain (rest looked up from reference TRBV7-8 and TRBJ2-5): GAGVSQSPRYKVAKRGQDVALRCDPISGHVSLFWYQQALGQGPEFLTYFQNEAQLDKSGLPSDRFFAERPEGSVSTLKIQRTQQEDSAVYLCASNLLGGGEETQYFGPGTRLLVL.

This clonotype occurred once. The V gene is TRBV6-4, the J gene TRBJ1-1; a weak D match, TRBD1 (5 bases). CDR3 size: 13 residues. Germline CDR1 and CDR2: MRHNA and SNTAGT. Trimming took 5 bases from V and 5 from J, leaving 12 bases between them. CDR3 DNA: TGTGCCAGCAGTCCCGACAGTATGACTGAAGCTTTCTTT. This sequence encodes CASSPDSMTEAFF.

This clonotype was counted a few times. This chain uses TRBV24-1 with TRBJ1-5, with 9 bases that match TRBD1. The J segment lost 5 bases and the V segment lost 4 bases, leaving 5 bases of the junction unmatched. CDR1 and CDR2 (germline): KGHDR, SFDVKD. This CDR3 has 15 amino acids. The CDR3, as DNA: TGTGCCACCAGTGACACGGGACAGGGATATCAGCCCCAGCATTTT. Amino acids: CATSDTGQGYQPQHF.

This chain uses TRBV4-1 with TRBJ2-2; D remains unclear. The ends were cut back, 1 base at V and 7 bases at J, with 10 bases in the middle. The CDR3 loop spans 14 amino acids. Germline CDR1 reads MGHRA; CDR2 reads YSYEKL. The CDR3 loop reads CASSQAEASGELFF. CDR3 sequence (DNA): TGCGCCAGCAGCCAAGCAGAGGCGAGCGGGGAGCTGTTTTTT.

With regard to this clonotype: One end of the junction fails to match germline, which may point to a read error. This sequence joins TRBV7-7 and TRBJ2-5; 7 bases are a match to TRBD2. The V gene's germline CDR1 is SSHAT and CDR2 FNYEAQ (reference sequence). The CDR3 length is 15 residues. For the CDR3, the DNA is TGTGCTAGCAGCTTAACGTGGGGGAGGGAAGAGACCCAGTACTTC. This sequence encodes CASSLTWGREETQYF.

Ten or more counts support this clonotype. The chain uses TRBV7-2 and TRBJ2-6; D is ambiguous. Trimming cost V 2 bases and J 0 bases, with 11 bases left between them. Germline CDR1 is SGHTA and CDR2 is FQGNSA. The CDR3 runs 17 residues. CDR3 in DNA: TGTGCCAGCAGCTTACAACCCCCGAGCTCTGGGGCCAACGTCCTGACTTTC. It specifies CASSLQPPSSGANVLTF.

CDR3 sequence reads: CASSSYGTGEETQYF. The CDR3 nucleotides read TGTGCCAGCAGCTCGTACGGGACAGGGGAAGAGACCCAGTACTTC. The rearrangement joins TRBV7-9 to TRBJ2-5, with 10 bases that match TRBD1. The CDR3 has 15 residues. J was trimmed by 3 bases and V by 4 bases; bases with no gene match: 5. Germline V CDR1 and CDR2: SEHNR, FQNEAQ (reference sequence).

This clonotype was observed at least ten times. The chain employs TRBV7-6 and TRBJ1-3; D is unresolved. CDR3 length equals 15 residues. Per the germline V gene, CDR1 is SGHVS and CDR2 is FNYEAQ. Trimming took 2 bases from V and 2 from J, leaving 10 bases between them. CDR3 DNA: TGTGCCAGCAGCTTACTACGGGAAGCTGGAAACACCATATATTTT. Translating it yields CASSLLREAGNTIYF.

The CDR3 sequence is CASGKGSYNEQFF. As DNA, the CDR3 is TGTGCCAGCGGAAAGGGCTCCTACAATGAGCAGTTCTTC. The chain combines TRBV27 with TRBJ2-1; D gene ambiguous. The germline V gene encodes CDR1 MNHEY and CDR2 SMNVEV (reference sequence). The V gene lost 8 bases and the J gene lost 0 bases, with 8 bases spanning the gap. The CDR3 runs to 13 residues.

In its sample, this clonotype was seen a few times. The chain has TRBV27 and TRBJ1-5, with D possibly being TRBD1 (5 bases). The CDR3 loop spans 13 amino acids. V was cut by 5 bases and J by 8 bases, with 13 bases left in between. Germline CDR1 and CDR2: MNHEY and SMNVEV (reference sequence). In DNA form, the CDR3 reads TGTGCCAGCAGTACCTACACGGGGGAGCCCCAGCATTTT. This sequence encodes CASSTYTGEPQHF.

This clonotype was detected a few times. The rearrangement links TRBV12-3 or TRBV12-4 to TRBJ1-2, with TRBD1 matching 9 bases. The ends lost 7 bases at V and 8 bases at J; junction bases unmatched: 5. This CDR3 is 12 amino acids long. The CDR3 is CASTQGAGGYTF. The CDR3 DNA reads TGTGCCAGCACACAGGGGGCAGGGGGCTACACCTTC.

V and J are TRBV7-2 and TRBJ2-7, with D perhaps TRBD2 (5 bases). Germline CDR1 and CDR2: SGHTA and FQGNSA. The CDR3 contains 15 residues. V was pared by 4 bases and J by 0 bases, with 13 bases between. CDR3 sequence: CASSSSGGYSYEQYF. The DNA for the CDR3 is TGTGCCAGCAGCTCATCCGGCGGGTACTCCTACGAGCAGTACTTC.

V usage is TRBV9 and J usage is TRBJ1-1, with TRBD1 identical over 8 bases. This CDR3 spans 15 amino acids. With 7 bases clipped from V and 0 bases from J, the junction kept 8 bases outside the gene matches. Germline V CDR1 and CDR2: SGDLS, YYNGEE. The CDR3 coding sequence is TGTGCCAGCGGAAGGACAGGGTTGATGAACACTGAAGCTTTCTTT. This encodes CASGRTGLMNTEAFF.

This clonotype was detected ten times or more. J is TRBJ1-5 and V is TRBV7-2; D gene ambiguous. There are 13 residues in the CDR3. The V end lost 5 bases, the J end lost 0 bases, and 5 bases lay between the germline ends. Looked up from germline, CDR1 is SGHTA and CDR2 is FQGNSA. CDR3 loop: CASSPASNQPQHF. The CDR3 DNA reads as TGTGCCAGCAGCCCAGCTAGCAATCAGCCCCAGCATTTT.

This clonotype was recorded at least ten times. The chain uses TRBV12-3 or TRBV12-4 and TRBJ1-2; D perhaps matches TRBD1 (5 bases). V was trimmed by 3 bases and J by 3 bases, leaving 14 bases between them. The CDR3 extends over 15 amino acids. As DNA, the CDR3 is TGTGCCAGCAGTTTCACCGGGGCGCAGGACTATGGCTACACCTTC. This codes for CASSFTGAQDYGYTF.

This clonotype was observed a few times. At one boundary the junction diverges from the germline segment, which might be a read error. V gene TRBV6-2 or TRBV6-3 combines with J gene TRBJ2-3, with D possibly matching TRBD2 (5 bases). This CDR3 comprises 16 residues. Germline V gene data show CDR1 as MNHEY and CDR2 as SVGEGT. CDR3 protein: CATSAARTETTDTQYF. In DNA, the CDR3 is TGTGCCACCAGTGCTGCCAGGACTGAAACCACAGATACGCAGTATTTT.

This sequence joins TRBV20-1 and TRBJ1-5, with TRBD1 matching 11 bases. This CDR3 is 16 amino acids long. Looked up from germline, CDR1 is DFQATT and CDR2 is SNEGSKA (reference sequence). Unmatched junction bases numbered 6, after V lost 0 bases and J lost 5 bases. CDR3 sequence reads: CSARDPQDRGHQPQHF. In DNA form, the CDR3 reads TGCAGTGCTAGAGACCCCCAGGACAGGGGGCATCAGCCCCAGCATTTT.

The table lists this clonotype with many counts. The gene calls are TRBV7-2 and TRBJ2-5; unclear D gene. The CDR3 is 15 amino acids. Germline-derived CDR1 and CDR2 are SGHTA and FQGNSA. V dropped 1 base and J dropped 1 base, with 10 bases sitting between them. The CDR3 is CASSLEGSSQETQYF. The DNA for the CDR3 is TGTGCCAGCAGCTTAGAGGGTAGCTCCCAAGAGACCCAGTACTTC.

The sample holds a few counts of this clonotype. The chain combines TRBV7-6 with TRBJ1-6; D gene ambiguous. CDR1 is SGHVS and CDR2 is FNYEAQ in the germline V gene. This CDR3 region has 10 residues. Trimming shortened V by 6 bases and J by 10 bases, and 4 bases separated the two germline ends. CDR3 bases: TGTGCCAGCAGGGGATCACCCCTCCACTTT. It codes for CASRGSPLHF.

The rearrangement joins TRBV4-3 to TRBJ2-7; maybe TRBD2 (6 bases). Germline V gives CDR1 LGHNA, CDR2 YSLEER. The length of the CDR3 is 15 residues. V was trimmed by 4 bases and J by 0 bases, leaving 13 bases between them. The DNA for the CDR3 is TGCGCCAGCAGCCTAGCGGACCAGAGCTCCTACGAGCAGTACTTC. Protein product: CASSLADQSSYEQYF.

The sample holds a few counts of this clonotype. The gene calls are TRBV7-9 and TRBJ1-1; D remains unclear. Trimming pared 4 bases from V and 0 bases from J, leaving 24 bases between. The CDR3 is 19 amino acids. Germline V gives CDR1 SEHNR, CDR2 FQNEAQ (reference sequence). The chain's CDR3 is CASSSSLRVTPSMNTEAFF. The CDR3 DNA is TGTGCCAGCAGCTCATCACTCCGAGTGACACCAAGCATGAACACTGAAGCTTTCTTT.

This clonotype was counted at least ten times. The chain combines TRBV18 with TRBJ1-1, with D hard to call. Germline V gene data show CDR1 as KGHSH and CDR2 as LQKENI. V was shortened by 3 bases and J by 0 bases, with 5 bases between the two germline ends. The CDR3 runs to 13 residues. CDR3 in amino acids: CASSPKVNTEAFF. The CDR3 bases are TGTGCCAGCTCACCTAAGGTGAACACTGAAGCTTTCTTT. Combining the CDR3 with reference TRBV18 and TRBJ1-1 gives the whole variable domain NAGVMQNPRHLVRRRGQEARLRCSPMKGHSHVYWYRQLPEEGLKFMVYLQKENIIDESGMPKERFSAEFPKEGPSILRIQQVVRGDSAAYFCASSPKVNTEAFFGQGTRLTVV.

The V call is TRBV19, the J call TRBJ1-5; D ambiguous. The germline V gene has CDR1 LNHDA and CDR2 SQIVND (reference sequence). CDR3 length: 13 residues. Trimming shortened V by 8 bases and J by 2 bases, and 10 bases separated the two germline ends. The CDR3 nucleotides are TGTGCCAGTGCGGATTTTGGCAATCAGCCCCAGCATTTT. Its translation is CASADFGNQPQHF. Together with reference TRBV19 and TRBJ1-5, the CDR3 gives the full variable domain: DGGITQSPKYLFRKEGQNVTLSCEQNLNHDAMYWYRQDPGQGLRLIYYSQIVNDFQKGDIAEGYSVSREKKESFPLTVTSAQKNPTAFYLCASADFGNQPQHFGDGTRLSIL.

In its sample, this clonotype was seen many times. V and J are TRBV7-2 and TRBJ1-1, with a weak D call TRBD1 (5 bases). The CDR3 has 14 amino acids. The germline V gene has CDR1 SGHTA and CDR2 FQGNSA. The V gene lost 0 bases and the J gene lost 4 bases, with 9 bases spanning the gap. The CDR3 DNA is TGTGCCAGCAGCTTAGCACCGACAGCCACTGAAGCTTTCTTT. Encoded protein: CASSLAPTATEAFF.

The chain is built from TRBV20-1 and TRBJ1-5; TRBD1 aligns across 7 bases. Germline V gene sequence: CDR1 DFQATT, CDR2 SNEGSKA (reference sequence). The CDR3 extends over 16 amino acids. V was clipped by 4 bases and J by 0 bases; unmatched bases: 9. CDR3 region: CSAIDRAVNSNQPQHF. As DNA, the CDR3 is TGCAGTGCTATTGACAGGGCCGTGAATAGCAATCAGCCCCAGCATTTT.

With regard to this clonotype: A much more abundant neighbour one base away suggests this may be a read error. As the CDR3 is not closed by the conserved phenylalanine or tryptophan, this likely results from a read error. The chain recombines TRBV7-3 with TRBJ2-3; TRBD2 aligns across 8 bases. Germline V gene data show CDR1 as SGHTA and CDR2 as FQGTGA. The trim removed 5 bases at V and 0 bases at J, leaving 7 bases unmatched. This CDR3 is 16 amino acids long. CDR3 coding DNA: TGTGCCAGCAGCCCGGGGGGGCCATGGAGCACAGATACGCAGTATTCT. Its translation: CASSPGGPWSTDTQYS.

This clonotype was observed a few times. The chain employs TRBV6-6 and TRBJ1-1; D is ambiguous. V was pared by 0 bases and J by 1 base, with 9 bases between. This CDR3 comprises 15 residues. In germline, CDR1 is MNHNY, CDR2 SVGAGI (reference sequence). CDR3 DNA sequence: TGTGCCAGCAGTTACTCCGGGCAGCCGAACACTGAAGCTTTCTTT. Amino acid sequence: CASSYSGQPNTEAFF.

This clonotype appeared many times. V gene TRBV7-2 combines with J gene TRBJ2-2; D may be TRBD1 (6 bases). The CDR3 consists of 15 residues. The germline V gene encodes CDR1 SGHTA and CDR2 FQGNSA. V dropped 4 bases and J dropped 4 bases, with 13 bases sitting between them. CDR3 sequence reads: CASSSYRVPTGELFF. CDR3 bases: TGTGCCAGCAGCTCCTACAGGGTTCCCACCGGGGAGCTGTTTTTT. Supplemented by reference TRBV7-2 and TRBJ2-2, the full variable domain reads GAGVSQSPSNKVTEKGKDVELRCDPISGHTALYWYRQSLGQGLEFLIYFQGNSAPDKSGLPSDRFSAERTGGSVSTLTIQRTQQEDSAVYLCASSSYRVPTGELFFGEGSRLTVL.

This clonotype has at least ten counts. The V gene is TRBV7-3, the J gene TRBJ2-2; TRBD1 matches 9 bases. The junction had 8 bases not matched to a gene; V was cut back by 2 bases and J by 4 bases. In germline, CDR1 is SGHTA, CDR2 FQGTGA. There are 17 residues in the CDR3. DNA for the CDR3: TGTGCCAGCAGCTTACAATCCGGGACAGGGTCCACCGGGGAGCTGTTTTTT. Translation: CASSLQSGTGSTGELFF. Full variable domain (rest looked up from reference TRBV7-3 and TRBJ2-2): GAGVSQTPSNKVTEKGKYVELRCDPISGHTALYWYRQSLGQGPEFLIYFQGTGAADDSGLPNDRFFAVRPEGSVSTLKIQRTERGDSAVYLCASSLQSGTGSTGELFFGEGSRLTVL.

This clonotype was seen repeatedly, ten times or more. The CDR3 DNA follows: TGTGCCACCAGTGATTTAGGGCTAGCGGGGACCACCGGGGAGCTGTTTTTT. Its translation: CATSDLGLAGTTGELFF. The chain recombines TRBV24-1 with TRBJ2-2; the match to TRBD2 covers 9 bases. With V trimmed by 1 base and J by 4 bases, 6 bases remained unmatched. CDR1 is KGHDR, CDR2 SFDVKD, per germline. This CDR3 region has 17 residues.